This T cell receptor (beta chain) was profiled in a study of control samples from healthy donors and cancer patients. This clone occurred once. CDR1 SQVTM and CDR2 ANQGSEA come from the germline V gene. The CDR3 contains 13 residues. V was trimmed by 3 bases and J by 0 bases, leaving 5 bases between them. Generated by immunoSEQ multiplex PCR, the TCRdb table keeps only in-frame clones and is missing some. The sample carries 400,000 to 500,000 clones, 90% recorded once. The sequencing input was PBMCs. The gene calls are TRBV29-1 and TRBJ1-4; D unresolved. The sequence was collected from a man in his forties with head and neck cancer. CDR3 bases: TGCAGCGTTGAGGATGCAACTAATGAAAAACTGTTTTTT. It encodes CSVEDATNEKLFF.